These 31 T cell receptor beta chains share one sample of origin, sequenced in a study of OX40 agonist ivuxolimab in advanced cancers. The repertoire was sequenced with immunoSEQ multiplex PCR; TCRdb's copy has only in-frame clones and lacks some. The top ten hold around 2.7% of the sample, which has 40,000 to 50,000 clones, just under 85% seen once. This sample comprised CD4+ or CD8+ T cells sorted from blood, obtained in a trial of the OX40 agonist ivuxolimab. Receptors were obtained from an adult with an advanced solid tumor such as melanoma, head and neck, liver or kidney cancer.

The CDR3 is CASSVGPVRRLTTDTQYF. The DNA of the CDR3 is TGTGCCAGCAGCGTAGGGCCGGTGAGGCGCCTAACGACAGATACGCAGTATTTT. This chain connects TRBV9 to TRBJ2-3, with D unresolved. The CDR3 covers 18 residues. From germline, CDR1 is SGDLS and CDR2 YYNGEE. V was trimmed by 0 bases and J by 3 bases, leaving 20 bases between them.

The V gene is TRBV11-3, the J gene TRBJ2-7; 8 nucleotides line up with TRBD2. J was trimmed by 3 bases and V by 5 bases; bases with no gene match: 12. This CDR3 is built from 16 residues. Germline CDR1 is SGHNT and CDR2 is YENEEA. CDR3 DNA sequence: TGTGCCAGCAGCGAAAGCGGGAGCGGGAGACTCTACGAGCAGTACTTC. As protein: CASSESGSGRLYEQYF.

This chain joins TRBV6-6 and TRBJ1-1, with 7 bases matching TRBD1. CDR3 size: 16 residues. The V and J ends lost 0 bases and 1 base, in that order; junction bases with no gene match: 5. The V gene's germline CDR1 is MNHNY and CDR2 SVGAGI (reference sequence). The CDR3 DNA reads as TGTGCCAGCAGTTACTCCCCCGACAGGGCGAACACTGAAGCTTTCTTT. Protein: CASSYSPDRANTEAFF.

The V and J genes are TRBV6-5 and TRBJ2-1; 10 nucleotides line up with TRBD2. Per the germline V gene, CDR1 is MNHEY and CDR2 is SVGAGI. This CDR3 region has 16 residues. The ends lost 1 base at V and 5 bases at J; junction bases unmatched: 5. CDR3 loop: CASSYWASGRNNEQFF. The CDR3 coding sequence is TGTGCCAGCAGTTACTGGGCTAGCGGGAGAAACAATGAGCAGTTCTTC.

This clone was seen a handful of times. CDR3 sequence (DNA): TGCGCCAGCAGCCAAGAAGGTGGAAAACTGTTTTTT. This translates into CASSQEGGKLFF. This chain uses TRBV4-3 with TRBJ1-4, with no clear D. Germline assignment: CDR1 LGHNA and CDR2 YSLEER. This CDR3 contains 12 residues. The ends were cut back, 0 bases at V and 10 bases at J, with 6 bases in the middle.

The chain links TRBV28 to TRBJ1-2; the match to TRBD1 covers 8 bases. This CDR3 has 14 amino acids. The germline CDR1 and CDR2 sequences are MDHEN and SYDVKM. V was clipped by 1 base and J by 8 bases; unmatched bases: 6. In DNA form, the CDR3 reads TGTGCCAGCAGTTTATCCCAGGGGGCTGGAGGCTACACCTTC. This encodes CASSLSQGAGGYTF.

The rearrangement uses TRBV6-5 and TRBJ2-7, with 7 bases aligning to TRBD1. The J segment lost 4 bases and the V segment lost 6 bases, leaving 12 bases of the junction unmatched. Germline assignment: CDR1 MNHEY and CDR2 SVGAGI. The CDR3 contains 15 residues. The CDR3 loop reads CASSRDRALQYEQYF. In DNA form, the CDR3 reads TGTGCCAGCAGCCGCGACAGGGCCCTACAGTACGAGCAGTACTTC.

The chain employs TRBV7-9 and TRBJ2-7; D gene unclear. The CDR3 extends over 11 amino acids. Trimming took 6 bases from V and 6 from J, leaving 9 bases between them. Germline CDR1 and CDR2: SEHNR and FQNEAQ (reference sequence). In DNA, the CDR3 is TGTGCCAGCAGGGCCGGTGTCGAGCAGTACTTC. It encodes CASRAGVEQYF.

The V and J genes are TRBV5-4 and TRBJ1-2; the D is unclear. The V gene's germline CDR1 is SGHNT and CDR2 YYREEE (reference sequence). V was clipped by 1 base and J by 2 bases, with 15 bases between them. This CDR3 has 16 amino acids. The CDR3 DNA sequence: TGTGCCAGCAGCTTGCCGAACGTGGGTTTGAACTATGGCTACACCTTC. Amino acids: CASSLPNVGLNYGYTF.

This clone was recorded only once. The chain carries TRBV11-3 and TRBJ2-7; D remains ambiguous. This CDR3 has 12 amino acids. Germline values: CDR1 SGHNT, CDR2 YENEEA. V lost 2 bases, J lost 4 bases, and 6 bases lay in between. CDR3 region: CASSLYVYEQYF. As DNA, the CDR3 is TGTGCCAGCAGCTTATATGTGTACGAGCAGTACTTC.

The V gene is TRBV5-6, the J gene TRBJ2-7; D possibly corresponds to TRBD1 (7 bases). Germline V gene data show CDR1 as SGHDT and CDR2 as YYEEEE. Trimming removed 3 bases at V and 7 bases at J, with 23 bases between. This CDR3 spans 16 amino acids. The CDR3 spells CASSSSDRVLGREQYF. The CDR3 nucleotides are TGTGCCAGCAGCTCGAGCGACAGGGTCCTCGGGAGAGAGCAGTACTTC.

This clone was counted a single time. The gene calls are TRBV25-1 and TRBJ2-3; D is ambiguous. The germline V and J ends were trimmed by 5 bases and 0 bases, with 9 bases remaining between them. The CDR3 runs 14 residues. Germline CDR1 reads MGHDK; CDR2 reads SYGVNS. CDR3: CASSKTASTDTQYF. The CDR3 nucleotides are TGTGCCAGCAGTAAGACTGCTAGCACAGATACGCAGTATTTT.

This rearrangement joins TRBV10-3 to TRBJ1-5; no clear D gene. Trimming removed 5 bases at V and 3 bases at J, with 8 bases between. The CDR3 loop spans 13 amino acids. Germline lookup yields CDR1 ENHRY and CDR2 SYGVKD. CDR3 residues: CAISLRDNQPQHF. DNA of the CDR3: TGTGCCATCAGTCTCCGGGACAATCAGCCCCAGCATTTT.

The chain recombines TRBV28 with TRBJ1-5, with D unclear. This CDR3 contains 15 residues. V shed 6 bases and J shed 0 bases, with 12 bases lying between them. Germline CDR1 MDHEN, CDR2 SYDVKM. CDR3 protein: CASSPDLISNQPQHF. Here the CDR3 DNA reads TGTGCCAGCAGCCCGGACCTAATTAGCAATCAGCCCCAGCATTTT.

V and J are TRBV9 and TRBJ2-3, with D perhaps TRBD2 (5 bases). The CDR3 consists of 14 residues. Trimming stripped 4 bases from V and 5 bases from J, with 14 bases between. Per the germline V gene, CDR1 is SGDLS and CDR2 is YYNGEE. The CDR3, as DNA: TGTGCCAGCAGCAGTGTGGGTCGGGGAGATACGCAGTATTTT. Translation gives CASSSVGRGDTQYF.

In its sample, this clone was seen once. The chain links TRBV10-2 to TRBJ2-4; D gene unclear. The CDR3 extends over 14 amino acids. Germline CDR1 WSHSY, CDR2 SAAADI. V dropped 2 bases and J dropped 16 bases, with 21 bases sitting between them. The CDR3: CASSEERISGLVYF. The CDR3 coding sequence is TGCGCCAGCAGTGAGGAGAGGATCTCCGGGCTGGTATACTTC.

The chain couples TRBV7-8 to TRBJ1-6; D unclear. The V gene lost 2 bases and the J gene lost 0 bases, with 8 bases spanning the gap. The length of the CDR3 is 16 residues. The germline V gene encodes CDR1 SGHVS and CDR2 FQNEAQ. In nucleotides, the CDR3 is TGTGCCAGCAGCTTATCCGGAAGCTCCTATAATTCACCCCTCCACTTT. Translated, it gives CASSLSGSSYNSPLHF.

The chain carries TRBV19 and TRBJ2-1; TRBD2 agrees at 13 bases. CDR1 and CDR2 (germline): LNHDA, SQIVND (reference sequence). Germline trimming cut 8 bases from V and 4 bases from J; bases unmatched to any gene: 11. This CDR3 contains 17 residues. The CDR3 loop is CASQGLAGLEVYNEQFF. The DNA for the CDR3 is TGTGCCAGTCAGGGACTAGCGGGATTAGAGGTGTACAATGAGCAGTTCTTC.

The chain employs TRBV2 and TRBJ1-2; D might be TRBD1 (5 bases). Trimming removed 3 bases from V and 6 bases from J, with 8 bases in between. From germline, CDR1 is SNHLY and CDR2 FYNNEI. This CDR3 spans 12 amino acids. The CDR3 here is CASSEEGNGYTF. CDR3 in DNA: TGTGCCAGCAGTGAGGAGGGGAATGGCTACACCTTC. Full variable domain (rest looked up from reference TRBV2 and TRBJ1-2): EPEVTQTPSHQVTQMGQEVILRCVPISNHLYFYWYRQILGQKVEFLVSFYNNEISEKSEIFDDQFSVERPDGSNFTLKIRSTKLEDSAMYFCASSEEGNGYTFGSGTRLTVV.

The V and J genes are TRBV30 and TRBJ1-3, with 7 bases identical to TRBD1. The germline gives CDR1 GTSNPN, CDR2 SVGIG (reference sequence). The V segment lost 4 bases and the J segment 1 base; nucleotides outside the gene matches: 4. CDR3 size: 14 residues. The CDR3 is CAWTARGSGNTIYF. CDR3 DNA: TGTGCCTGGACTGCCAGGGGGTCTGGAAACACCATATATTTT.

The genes are TRBV11-1 and TRBJ1-3; TRBD1 might be the D (5 bases). The CDR3 length is 15 residues. CDR1 and CDR2 (germline): SGHAT, FQDESV (reference sequence). Deletions cut 5 bases from V and 0 bases from J, with 11 bases between. Written as DNA, the CDR3 is TGTGCCAGCAGCCCCCTGGGGACCTCTGGAAACACCATATATTTT. This translates into CASSPLGTSGNTIYF.

V is TRBV6-1 and J is TRBJ1-3; the D is unclear. The germline V gene encodes CDR1 MNHNS and CDR2 SASEGT. The CDR3 spans 13 residues. V lost 8 bases to trimming and J lost 1 base, with 9 bases between them. The CDR3 protein is CASDRGSGNTIYF. DNA for the CDR3: TGTGCCAGCGACCGAGGGTCTGGAAACACCATATATTTT.

The chain employs TRBV21-1 and TRBJ1-3; no DNA check was done on the table's D call, TRBD1. TRBV21-1 is labeled a pseudogene. The length of the CDR3 is 15 residues. The CDR3 loop reads CASRSWDNSGNTIYF. In nucleotides, the CDR3 is TGTGCCAGCCGTTCTTGGGACAACTCTGGAAACACCATATATTTT.

The chain has TRBV18 and TRBJ2-3; 8 bases are shared with TRBD2. This CDR3 has 16 residues. V lost 0 bases and J lost 4; bases outside the gene matches: 6. Germline V gene sequence: CDR1 KGHSH, CDR2 LQKENI. For the CDR3, the DNA is TGTGCCAGCTCACCACCGGGAAGCGGGAGAGCAGATACGCAGTATTTT. Protein sequence: CASSPPGSGRADTQYF. Drawing the rest from reference TRBV18 and TRBJ2-3, the complete variable domain is NAGVMQNPRHLVRRRGQEARLRCSPMKGHSHVYWYRQLPEEGLKFMVYLQKENIIDESGMPKERFSAEFPKEGPSILRIQQVVRGDSAAYFCASSPPGSGRADTQYFGPGTRLTVL.

This chain uses TRBV10-3 with TRBJ2-3, with TRBD1 identical over 11 bases. Germline CDR1 and CDR2: ENHRY and SYGVKD. J was trimmed by 8 bases and V by 6 bases; bases with no gene match: 7. The CDR3 length is 14 residues. CDR3 DNA: TGTGCCATCAGGGGGACAGGGGGTTCATCTACGCAGTATTTT. Translated, it gives CAIRGTGGSSTQYF.

This sequence joins TRBV4-3 and TRBJ1-1; TRBD1 is a possible D gene (6 bases). From germline, CDR1 is LGHNA and CDR2 YSLEER. The CDR3 runs to 18 residues. V was pared by 2 bases and J by 3 bases, with 22 bases between. The CDR3, as DNA: TGCGCCAGCAGCCAATCTCGGTTTTTAGGGGGGGTGGACACTGAAGCTTTCTTT. It codes for CASSQSRFLGGVDTEAFF.

V usage is TRBV6-5 and J usage is TRBJ1-2; 9 bases line up with TRBD1. Unmatched junction bases numbered 10, after V lost 4 bases and J lost 4 bases. Germline loops: CDR1 MNHEY, CDR2 SVGAGI. The CDR3 loop spans 16 amino acids. CDR3 nucleotides: TGTGCCAGCAGTTTCCAGACAGGGGGTATTGGCTATGGCTACACCTTC. Amino acids: CASSFQTGGIGYGYTF.

The chain couples TRBV10-3 to TRBJ1-1; a weak D match, TRBD1 (5 bases). Germline values: CDR1 ENHRY, CDR2 SYGVKD. V was clipped by 11 bases and J by 4 bases, with 17 bases between them. This CDR3 comprises 13 residues. The CDR3 nucleotides are TGTGCCGCTGGGGGGAACGACGGCACTGAAGCTTTCTTT. Amino acids: CAAGGNDGTEAFF.

The rearrangement links TRBV5-4 to TRBJ2-7; D uncertain. The CDR3 has 14 residues. Trimming left V 0 bases short and J 4 bases short, with 11 bases between. Per germline, CDR1 SGHNT and CDR2 YYREEE (reference sequence). Here the CDR3 reads CASSLGILTYEQYF. CDR3 nucleotide sequence: TGTGCCAGCAGCTTGGGGATTTTAACATACGAGCAGTACTTC.

V and J are TRBV7-3 and TRBJ2-5; 7 bases match TRBD2. With V trimmed by 3 bases and J by 5 bases, 9 bases remained unmatched. CDR3 size: 15 residues. Per germline, CDR1 SGHTA and CDR2 FQGTGA. In nucleotides, the CDR3 is TGTGCCAGCAGCTTGTCTAGCGGCCCTATGGAGACCCAGTACTTC. This codes for CASSLSSGPMETQYF.

This chain uses TRBV5-1 with TRBJ2-5, with 13 bases matching TRBD2. Trimming removed 0 bases from V and 4 bases from J; junction bases left unmatched: 0. Looked up from germline, CDR1 is SGHRS and CDR2 is YFSETQ. This CDR3 contains 15 residues. The CDR3 sequence is CASSLGLAGGETQYF. DNA of the CDR3: TGCGCCAGCAGCTTGGGACTAGCGGGAGGAGAGACCCAGTACTTC.